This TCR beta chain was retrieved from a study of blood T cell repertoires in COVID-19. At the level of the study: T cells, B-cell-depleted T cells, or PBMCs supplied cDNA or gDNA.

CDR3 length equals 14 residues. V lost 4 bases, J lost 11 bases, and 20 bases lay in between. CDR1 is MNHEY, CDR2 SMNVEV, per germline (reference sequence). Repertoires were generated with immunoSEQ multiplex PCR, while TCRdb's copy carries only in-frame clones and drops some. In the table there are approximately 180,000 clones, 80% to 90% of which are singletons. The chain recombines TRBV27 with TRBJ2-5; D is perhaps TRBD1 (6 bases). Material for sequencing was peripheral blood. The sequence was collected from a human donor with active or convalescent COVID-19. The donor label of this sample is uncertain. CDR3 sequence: CASSSISGQTTQYF. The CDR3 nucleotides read TGTGCCAGCAGTTCGATCTCGGGACAAACAACACAGTACTTC.